This T cell receptor beta chain was captured in a study of tumor-infiltrating lymphocytes in primary liver carcinoma. Whole-study context: The yield of productive TCRbeta reads per sample was roughly 3.5 to 7.13 million and was similar across tissue types.

This CDR3 contains 14 residues. CDR1 SGHKS and CDR2 YYEKEE come from the germline V gene (reference sequence). From about 490 ng of total RNA, TCR beta-specific cDNA was reverse-transcribed using a constant-region primer. TCR beta libraries came from three nested multiplex PCR rounds using slightly modified ARM-PCR. A C-beta reverse primer and TRBV1-TRBV30 forward primers served in each of the first two PCR rounds, at 10 cycles apiece. TCRdb reprocessed the multiplex PCR reads with MiXCR, giving one entry per CDR3 protein. In the table there are approximately 110,000 distinct CDR3 sequences, 55% to 65% of which are singletons. Unsorted bulk tissue of about 20-31 mg yielded co-extracted RNA and DNA. A word on this clonotype: A much bigger clone sits one base away, suggesting this may be a read error.

J is TRBJ2-7 and V is TRBV5-5; D perhaps matches TRBD1 (5 bases). The TCR sequence derives from a woman aged 55-70 years with primary liver carcinoma and hepatitis B virus infection. The specimen was liver tumor tissue from sampling region 1. The subset was: tumor region T1, superior pole. The CDR3 DNA reads as TGTGCCAGGAGCTCCCTGACAGAGCCCTACGAGCAGTACTTC. It translates to CARSSLTEPYEQYF.